These 18 T cell receptor beta chains were sequenced from one sample in a study of cytomegalovirus exposure and HLA in healthy donors. TCRdb's copy holds only in-frame clones and misses some; the assay was immunoSEQ multiplex PCR. Altogether 100,000 to 150,000 clones are present, 75% to 90% being singletons, with the ten largest covering roughly 1.2%. The sample taken for sequencing was PBMCs. These receptors were taken from a woman aged 18-29 years in good health and CMV-seronegative.

The chain combines TRBV10-1 with TRBJ1-1, with D maybe TRBD1 (6 bases). In germline, CDR1 is WNHNN, CDR2 SYGVQD (reference sequence). CDR3 length: 13 amino acids. V shed 5 bases and J shed 8 bases, with 15 bases lying between them. The CDR3 bases are TGCGCCAGCAGTTCCTCTGGACAGAGAGAAGCTTTCTTT. It specifies CASSSSGQREAFF.

The CDR3 protein is CASSLGRPFGVGGNEQFF. The CDR3 DNA follows: TGTGCCAGCAGCTTAGGCCGCCCTTTCGGGGTGGGGGGGAATGAGCAGTTCTTC. This chain uses TRBV11-2 with TRBJ2-1; TRBD2 agrees at 7 bases. The germline CDR1 and CDR2 sequences are SGHAT and FQNNGV. The CDR3 extends over 18 amino acids. The ends lost 1 base at V and 7 bases at J; junction bases unmatched: 16.

The chain uses TRBV7-9 and TRBJ1-2; 8 bases are shared with TRBD1. CDR3 length: 13 amino acids. The germline gives CDR1 SEHNR, CDR2 FQNEAQ (reference sequence). With V trimmed by 10 bases and J by 4 bases, 8 bases remained unmatched. CDR3 in amino acids: CAINGQGPYGYTF. CDR3 in DNA: TGTGCCATCAACGGACAGGGACCCTATGGCTACACCTTC.

V usage is TRBV10-3 and J usage is TRBJ2-7, with 8 bases aligning to TRBD1. The CDR3 length is 12 residues. CDR1 and CDR2 from the germline V gene are ENHRY and SYGVKD. V lost 9 bases, J lost 1 base, and 2 bases stayed unmatched. CDR3 residues: CAIWTGSYEQYF. The CDR3 DNA follows: TGTGCCATTTGGACAGGGTCCTACGAGCAGTACTTC.

The V and J genes are TRBV19 and TRBJ2-1, with 9 bases that match TRBD2. Germline CDR1 and CDR2: LNHDA and SQIVND (reference sequence). The CDR3 sequence is 15 residues long. With V trimmed by 6 bases and J by 7 bases, 10 bases remained unmatched. The CDR3 DNA is TGTGCCAGTAGCCGTTCTAGCGGGGATACGAATGAGCAGTTCTTC. It yields the protein CASSRSSGDTNEQFF.

This clone appeared once. The gene calls are TRBV29-1 and TRBJ2-1; no definite D call. Germline values: CDR1 SQVTM, CDR2 ANQGSEA. V gave up 3 bases and J gave up 3 bases, with 6 bases separating them. The CDR3 totals 12 residues. The CDR3 reads CSVDAIYNEQFF. The CDR3 coding sequence is TGCAGCGTTGACGCTATCTACAATGAGCAGTTCTTC.

This clone was seen just once. The chain has TRBV10-3 and TRBJ1-4, with 10 bases identical to TRBD1. This CDR3 comprises 15 residues. From germline, CDR1 is ENHRY and CDR2 SYGVKD. V was clipped by 6 bases and J by 8 bases; unmatched bases: 9. The CDR3 sequence: CAIRPGTGAGEKLFF. For the CDR3, the DNA is TGTGCCATCAGACCCGGGACAGGGGCTGGAGAAAAACTGTTTTTT.

This rearrangement joins TRBV11-3 to TRBJ2-1; 8 bases fit TRBD2. The CDR3 runs to 15 residues. J was trimmed by 4 bases and V by 4 bases; bases with no gene match: 6. The germline gives CDR1 SGHNT, CDR2 YENEEA. CDR3 region: CASSSPGGGYNEQFF. The CDR3 DNA follows: TGTGCCAGCAGCTCCCCCGGCGGGGGGTACAATGAGCAGTTCTTC.

The chain combines TRBV9 with TRBJ2-3, with TRBD2 identical over 9 bases. This CDR3 contains 17 residues. Germline loops: CDR1 SGDLS, CDR2 YYNGEE. V shed 0 bases and J 8 bases; nucleotides not matched to a gene: 13. The CDR3 sequence is CASSVGVAGGPSATQYF. DNA of the CDR3: TGTGCCAGCAGCGTAGGGGTGGCGGGGGGGCCATCAGCTACGCAGTATTTT. Together with reference TRBV9 and TRBJ2-3, the CDR3 gives the full variable domain: DSGVTQTPKHLITATGQRVTLRCSPRSGDLSVYWYQQSLDQGLQFLIQYYNGEERAKGNILERFSAQQFPDLHSELNLSSLELGDSALYFCASSVGVAGGPSATQYFGPGTRLTVL.

The CDR3 region is CSAQDYLSYTF. In nucleotides, the CDR3 is TGCAGTGCTCAGGACTATTTGAGCTACACCTTC. V gene TRBV20-1 combines with J gene TRBJ1-2; D is unclear. The germline V gene has CDR1 DFQATT and CDR2 SNEGSKA (reference sequence). The CDR3 is 11 amino acids. The germline V and J ends were trimmed by 5 bases and 9 bases, with 13 bases remaining between them.

This clone was observed a few times. The DNA of the CDR3 is TGTGCCAGCAGCGTAGATCCTATGAGCAATCAGCCCCAGCATTTT. It specifies CASSVDPMSNQPQHF. The V and J genes are TRBV9 and TRBJ1-5; D ambiguous. The CDR3 length is 15 residues. The germline V and J ends were trimmed by 0 bases and 1 base, with 8 bases remaining between them. Germline CDR1 is SGDLS and CDR2 is YYNGEE.

The chain is built from TRBV2 and TRBJ2-7; unclear D gene. Trimming took off 2 bases at V and 2 bases at J, with 10 bases between the two ends. Germline CDR1 is SNHLY and CDR2 is FYNNEI. CDR3 length equals 14 residues. CDR3 protein: CASSERSPAYEQYF. DNA of the CDR3: TGTGCCAGCAGTGAAAGGAGCCCCGCCTACGAGCAGTACTTC.

This chain uses TRBV5-1 with TRBJ1-3; no clear D. CDR1 is SGHRS, CDR2 YFSETQ, per germline. The V end was cut by 0 bases, the J end by 0 bases, with 10 bases between. CDR3 length: 16 amino acids. The CDR3: CASSLDSVYSGNTIYF. For the CDR3, the DNA is TGCGCCAGCAGCTTGGACAGTGTGTACTCTGGAAACACCATATATTTT.

This chain connects TRBV7-8 to TRBJ2-3; D not certain. V was pared by 1 base and J by 0 bases, with 5 bases between. This CDR3 has 14 residues. Germline CDR1 reads SGHVS; CDR2 reads FQNEAQ. The DNA of the CDR3 is TGTGCCAGCAGCTTAGACGGGAGCACAGATACGCAGTATTTT. This sequence encodes CASSLDGSTDTQYF.

The chain joins TRBV10-3 to TRBJ2-3; no reliable D call. Deletions cut 11 bases from V and 4 bases from J, with 25 bases between. There are 16 residues in the CDR3. The germline V gene has CDR1 ENHRY and CDR2 SYGVKD. This CDR3 is CAAASEYSVRPDTQYF. The CDR3 DNA sequence: TGTGCCGCCGCTTCAGAATACTCGGTGAGGCCAGATACGCAGTATTTT.

The chain links TRBV11-2 to TRBJ1-2, with D maybe TRBD1 (5 bases). The CDR3 sequence is 17 residues long. V lost 0 bases and J lost 4, with 18 bases in between. The germline V gene encodes CDR1 SGHAT and CDR2 FQNNGV. The CDR3 reads CASSLDGRGVVGYGYTF. Written as DNA, the CDR3 is TGTGCCAGCAGCTTAGATGGTCGGGGGGTGGTTGGCTATGGCTACACCTTC.

V usage is TRBV2 and J usage is TRBJ1-4; no clear D. There are 13 residues in the CDR3. Germline V gene sequence: CDR1 SNHLY, CDR2 FYNNEI. The V end lost 7 bases, the J end lost 5 bases, and 11 bases lay between the germline ends. CDR3: CASIRNQNEKLFF. CDR3 nucleotide sequence: TGTGCCAGCATTCGTAATCAGAATGAAAAACTGTTTTTT. Looking up the rest from reference TRBV2 and TRBJ1-4 gives the full variable domain: EPEVTQTPSHQVTQMGQEVILRCVPISNHLYFYWYRQILGQKVEFLVSFYNNEISEKSEIFDDQFSVERPDGSNFTLKIRSTKLEDSAMYFCASIRNQNEKLFFGSGTQLSVL.

This chain uses TRBV6-5 with TRBJ2-1, with 9 nucleotides matching TRBD1. The CDR3 covers 15 residues. Germline V CDR1 and CDR2: MNHEY, SVGAGI. J lost 7 bases, V lost 6 bases, and 10 bases had no gene match. This chain's CDR3 is CASSRTGQGRNEQFF. For the CDR3, the DNA is TGTGCCAGCAGCCGAACGGGACAGGGTCGGAATGAGCAGTTCTTC.